This record looks at one T cell receptor beta chain sequence and its context. This entry is derived from a study of T-cell reconstitution after alpha-beta-depleted transplantation in children. Researchers prepared the TCRbeta library using unique molecular identifiers, the study reports. A single record per CDR3 protein comes from TCRdb applying MiXCR to the PCR reads. The repertoire has some 500,000 distinct CDR3 sequences, approximately 29% of them found once; the top ten carry around 2.3%. The CDR3 totals 13 residues. V was pared by 2 bases and J by 11 bases, with 15 bases between. CDR1 LGHDT and CDR2 YNNKEL come from the germline V gene (reference sequence).

The receptor's source is a human donor who donated a stem cell graft to a child with aplastic anemia. Sequencing was performed on PBMCs from the stem cell graft donor, taken from the stem cell graft. This rearrangement joins TRBV3-1 to TRBJ1-1; a possible D gene is TRBD1 (5 bases). CDR3 region: CASSQRGSDNAFF. The CDR3 DNA reads TGTGCCAGCAGCCAACGGGGGTCCGACAACGCTTTCTTT.